Detailed here is one T cell receptor (beta chain). These data originate in a study of blood T cell repertoires in COVID-19. Background on the study: Spain, Italy and the United States supplied samples that represented acute and convalescent COVID-19. PBMCs, B-cell-depleted T cells, or T cells provided the cDNA or gDNA that made up the material.

Per the original data handling: Quantification of nucleated cells was approximated via reference gene primer amplification. The protocol was immunoSEQ multiplex PCR, while the TCRdb copy is restricted to in-frame clones and leaves out a portion. V and J calls and clone size are as listed in that table; D and trimming were resolved from the DNA. Counted here are 150,000 to 200,000 clones, around 81% occurring once; the ten biggest clones make up approximately 10%. Sequenced input: peripheral blood. The TCR originated in a man between 60 and 75 years old with active or convalescent COVID-19.

The CDR3 DNA reads TGTGCCAGCAGTTTTTCAGGGGTTCAGCCCCAGCATTTT. Translation: CASSFSGVQPQHF. The J gene is TRBJ1-5, the V gene TRBV27; possible D gene TRBD1, 6 bases. Per germline, CDR1 MNHEY and CDR2 SMNVEV (reference sequence). Deletions cut 3 bases from V and 6 bases from J, with 9 bases between. The CDR3 consists of 13 residues.